The clone carrying this TCR beta chain was seen many times. Its antigen is not known. No fewer than 7 million PBMCs went into each sample. The data stem from a study of blood T cells in healthy people across ages. Study observations and caveats: Without sorted subsets, naive and antigen-experienced compartments could not be conclusively compared.

A J-beta primer mix and a sample-barcoded 5' primer were used in a second PCR of about 7 to 12 cycles. TCRdb independently ran MiXCR on the 5' RACE reads; one entry per CDR3 protein. The sample lists hundreds of thousands of distinct CDR3 sequences; 32% were seen once. The sequence was collected from an elderly woman in good health. Sequencing input: blood.

The CDR3 is CASSLVLTIVRTGNNYGYTF. The CDR3 coding sequence is TGTGCCAGCAGCTTGGTCCTTACGATAGTCCGGACAGGCAATAACTATGGCTACACCTTC. The chain couples TRBV5-6 to TRBJ1-2; 7 bases align to TRBD1. The germline V gene encodes CDR1 SGHDT and CDR2 YYEEEE. Trimming cost V 0 bases and J 1 base; bases outside gene matches: 18. The CDR3 covers 20 residues.